This TCR beta chain was identified during a study of T-cell reconstitution after alpha-beta-depleted transplantation in children. Study-wide points: It was newly produced T cells that mostly accounted for T-cell counts and diversity one year after transplant. There were some patients whose high TCRbeta diversity at day 60 came from surviving recipient T cells and thymic progenitors.

For TCRbeta, the library was prepared with unique molecular identifiers. From the PCR reads, TCRdb called clonotypes with MiXCR, one entry per CDR3 protein. The table includes some 190,000 distinct CDR3 sequences, more than 9.5% detected once. This clonotype showed up many times. As yet, its antigen is unknown. Trimming cost V 6 bases and J 3 bases, with 18 bases left between them. From germline, CDR1 is PRHDT and CDR2 FYEKMQ (reference sequence). This CDR3 has 15 amino acids. The receptor was isolated from a boy aged 2 to 10 with acute myeloid leukemia, due to receive a stem cell transplant. The J gene is TRBJ2-7, the V gene TRBV13, with no clear D. Sequenced here: PBMCs, sampled before TCRalphabeta/CD19-depleted stem cell transplant. DNA of the CDR3: TGTGCCAGCAGTCCCCCGGCGGTCCCCCTCTACGAGCAGTACTTC. It is translated as CASSPPAVPLYEQYF.